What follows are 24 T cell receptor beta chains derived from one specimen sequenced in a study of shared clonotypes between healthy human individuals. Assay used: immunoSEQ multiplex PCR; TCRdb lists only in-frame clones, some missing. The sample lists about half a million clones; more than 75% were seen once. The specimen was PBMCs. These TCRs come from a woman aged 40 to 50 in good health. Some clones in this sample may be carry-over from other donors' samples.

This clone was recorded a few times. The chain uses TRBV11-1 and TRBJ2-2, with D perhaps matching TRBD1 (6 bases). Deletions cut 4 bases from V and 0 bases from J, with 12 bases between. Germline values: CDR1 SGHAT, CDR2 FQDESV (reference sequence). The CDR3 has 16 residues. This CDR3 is CASSSQGHPNTGELFF. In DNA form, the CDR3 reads TGTGCCAGCAGCTCCCAGGGACATCCGAACACCGGGGAGCTGTTTTTT.

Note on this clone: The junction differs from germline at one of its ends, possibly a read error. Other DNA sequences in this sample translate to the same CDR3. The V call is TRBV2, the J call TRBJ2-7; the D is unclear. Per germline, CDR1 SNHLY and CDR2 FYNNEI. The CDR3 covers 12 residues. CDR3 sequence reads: CASSEERYEQYF. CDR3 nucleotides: TGTGCCAGTAGTGAAGAGAGGTACGAGCAGTACTTC.

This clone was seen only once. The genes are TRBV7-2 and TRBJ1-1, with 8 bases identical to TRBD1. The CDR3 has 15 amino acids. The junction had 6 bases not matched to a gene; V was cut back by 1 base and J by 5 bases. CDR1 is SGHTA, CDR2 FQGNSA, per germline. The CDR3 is CASSLDTGGWTEAFF. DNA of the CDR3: TGTGCCAGCAGCTTAGACACAGGGGGGTGGACTGAAGCTTTCTTT.

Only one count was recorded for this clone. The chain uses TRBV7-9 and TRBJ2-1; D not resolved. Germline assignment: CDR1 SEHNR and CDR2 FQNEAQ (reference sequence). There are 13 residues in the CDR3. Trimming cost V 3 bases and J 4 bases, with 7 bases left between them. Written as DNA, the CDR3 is TGTGCCAGCAGCTTTACCGGGTACAATGAGCAGTTCTTC. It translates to CASSFTGYNEQFF. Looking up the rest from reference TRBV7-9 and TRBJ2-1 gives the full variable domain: DTGVSQNPRHKITKRGQNVTFRCDPISEHNRLYWYRQTLGQGPEFLTYFQNEAQLEKSRLLSDRFSAERPKGSFSTLEIQRTEQGDSAMYLCASSFTGYNEQFFGPGTRLTVL.

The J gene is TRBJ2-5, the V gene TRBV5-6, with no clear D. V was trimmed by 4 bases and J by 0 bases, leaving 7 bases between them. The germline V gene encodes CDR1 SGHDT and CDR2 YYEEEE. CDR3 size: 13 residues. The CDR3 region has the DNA TGTGCCAGCAGCCCTGACAACCAAGAGACCCAGTACTTC. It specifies CASSPDNQETQYF.

The CDR3 spells CASSAYRGKGTGELFF. DNA of the CDR3: TGTGCCAGCAGTGCCTACAGGGGGAAGGGCACCGGGGAGCTGTTTTTT. J is TRBJ2-2 and V is TRBV25-1, with 8 bases identical to TRBD1. The CDR3 extends over 16 amino acids. Germline V gives CDR1 MGHDK, CDR2 SYGVNS. J gave up 4 bases and V 4 bases, and 8 bases lay outside the gene matches.

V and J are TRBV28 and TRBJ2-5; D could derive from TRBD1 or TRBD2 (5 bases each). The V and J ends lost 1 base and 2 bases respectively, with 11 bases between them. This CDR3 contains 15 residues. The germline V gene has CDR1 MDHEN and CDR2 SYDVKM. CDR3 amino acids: CASSLSGALQETQYF. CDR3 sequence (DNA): TGTGCCAGCAGTTTATCCGGGGCCCTACAAGAGACCCAGTACTTC.

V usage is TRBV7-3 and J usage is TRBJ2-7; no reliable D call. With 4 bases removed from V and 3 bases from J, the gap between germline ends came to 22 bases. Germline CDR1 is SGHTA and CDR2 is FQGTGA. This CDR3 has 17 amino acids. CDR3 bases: TGTGCCAGCAGCTCTACTCCTCCTCACATTGTGAGCTACGAGCAGTACTTC. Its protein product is CASSSTPPHIVSYEQYF.

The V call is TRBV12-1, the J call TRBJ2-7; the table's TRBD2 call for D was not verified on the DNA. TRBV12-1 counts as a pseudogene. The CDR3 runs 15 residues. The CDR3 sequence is CASSLEPGLAVVEYF. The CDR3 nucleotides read TGTGCCAGCAGCTTGGAGCCGGGACTAGCGGTTGTAGAGTACTTC.

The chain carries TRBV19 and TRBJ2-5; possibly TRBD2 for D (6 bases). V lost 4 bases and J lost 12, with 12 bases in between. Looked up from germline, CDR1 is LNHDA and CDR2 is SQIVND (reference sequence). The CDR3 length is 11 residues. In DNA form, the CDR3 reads TGTGCCAGTAGTACGGGACTGATTAAGTACTTC. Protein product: CASSTGLIKYF.

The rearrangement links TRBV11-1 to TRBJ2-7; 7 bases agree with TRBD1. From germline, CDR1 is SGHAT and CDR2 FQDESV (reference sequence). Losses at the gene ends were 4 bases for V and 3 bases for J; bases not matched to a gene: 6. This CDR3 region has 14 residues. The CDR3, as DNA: TGTGCCAGCAGCTCCTGGACAGGAGTCTACGAGCAGTACTTC. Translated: CASSSWTGVYEQYF.

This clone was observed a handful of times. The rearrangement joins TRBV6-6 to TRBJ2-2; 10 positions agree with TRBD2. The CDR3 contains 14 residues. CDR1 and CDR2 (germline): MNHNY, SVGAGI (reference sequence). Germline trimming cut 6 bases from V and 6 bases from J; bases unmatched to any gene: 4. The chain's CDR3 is CASSPSGRAGELFF. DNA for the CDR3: TGTGCCAGCAGCCCCAGCGGGAGGGCCGGGGAGCTGTTTTTT.

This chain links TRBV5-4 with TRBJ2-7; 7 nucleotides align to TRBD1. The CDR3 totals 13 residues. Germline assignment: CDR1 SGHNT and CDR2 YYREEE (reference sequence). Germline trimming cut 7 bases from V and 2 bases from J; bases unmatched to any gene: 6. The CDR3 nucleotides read TGTGCCAGCGGTAGGGACAGAACCTACGAGCAGTACTTC. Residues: CASGRDRTYEQYF.

The CDR3 loop is CASSLGPGQGAGDTQYF. CDR3 DNA sequence: TGCGCCAGCAGCTTGGGGCCGGGACAGGGGGCCGGAGATACGCAGTATTTT. The chain joins TRBV5-1 to TRBJ2-3; TRBD1 agrees at 12 bases. Germline loops: CDR1 SGHRS, CDR2 YFSETQ. The CDR3 consists of 17 residues. The junction had 7 bases not matched to a gene; V was cut back by 0 bases and J by 5 bases.

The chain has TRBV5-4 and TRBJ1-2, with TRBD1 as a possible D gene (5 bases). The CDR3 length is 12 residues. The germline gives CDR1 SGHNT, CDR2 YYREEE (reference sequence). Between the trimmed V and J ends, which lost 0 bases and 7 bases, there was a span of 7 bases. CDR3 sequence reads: CASSLEGFGYTF. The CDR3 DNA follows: TGTGCCAGCAGCTTGGAGGGGTTTGGCTACACCTTC.

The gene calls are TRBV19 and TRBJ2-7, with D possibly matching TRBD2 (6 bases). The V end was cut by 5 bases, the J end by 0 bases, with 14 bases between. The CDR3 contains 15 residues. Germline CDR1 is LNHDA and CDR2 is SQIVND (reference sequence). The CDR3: CASSPGTFTSYEQYF. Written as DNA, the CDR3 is TGTGCCAGTAGTCCCGGGACTTTCACCTCCTACGAGCAGTACTTC. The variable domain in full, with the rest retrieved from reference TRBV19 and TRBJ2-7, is DGGITQSPKYLFRKEGQNVTLSCEQNLNHDAMYWYRQDPGQGLRLIYYSQIVNDFQKGDIAEGYSVSREKKESFPLTVTSAQKNPTAFYLCASSPGTFTSYEQYFGPGTRLTVT.

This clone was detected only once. For the CDR3, the DNA is TGTGCCAGCACCCCTGCCGGGGGTTTCTACGAGCAGTACTTC. It is translated as CASTPAGGFYEQYF. This rearrangement joins TRBV7-2 to TRBJ2-7, with D tentatively TRBD2 (6 bases). The germline CDR1 and CDR2 sequences are SGHTA and FQGNSA. Between the trimmed V and J ends, which lost 7 bases and 3 bases, there was a span of 16 bases. The CDR3 extends over 14 amino acids.

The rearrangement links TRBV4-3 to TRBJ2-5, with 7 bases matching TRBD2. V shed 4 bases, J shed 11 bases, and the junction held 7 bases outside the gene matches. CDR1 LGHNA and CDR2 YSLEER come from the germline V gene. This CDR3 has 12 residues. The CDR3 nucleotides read TGCGCCAGCAGCCGTGGGGGGGGAGAGCAGTACTTC. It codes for CASSRGGGEQYF.

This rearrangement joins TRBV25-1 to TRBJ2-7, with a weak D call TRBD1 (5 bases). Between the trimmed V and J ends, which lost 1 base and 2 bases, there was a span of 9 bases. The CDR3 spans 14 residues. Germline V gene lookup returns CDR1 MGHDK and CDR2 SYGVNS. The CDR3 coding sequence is TGTGCCAGCAGTGAATCGGTCAGGGCCTACGAGCAGTACTTC. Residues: CASSESVRAYEQYF.

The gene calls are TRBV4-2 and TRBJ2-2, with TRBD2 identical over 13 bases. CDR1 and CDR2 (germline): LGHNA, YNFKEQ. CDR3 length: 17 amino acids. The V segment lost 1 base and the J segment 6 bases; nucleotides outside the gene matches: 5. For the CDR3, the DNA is TGTGCCAGCAGCCAAGGGACTAGCGGGAGCACCCCCGGGGAGCTGTTTTTT. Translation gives CASSQGTSGSTPGELFF.

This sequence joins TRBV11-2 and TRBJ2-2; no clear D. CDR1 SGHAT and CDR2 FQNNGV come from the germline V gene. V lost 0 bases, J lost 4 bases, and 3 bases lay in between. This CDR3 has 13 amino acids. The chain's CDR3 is CASSLEGTGELFF. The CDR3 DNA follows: TGTGCCAGCAGCTTAGAAGGCACCGGGGAGCTGTTTTTT.

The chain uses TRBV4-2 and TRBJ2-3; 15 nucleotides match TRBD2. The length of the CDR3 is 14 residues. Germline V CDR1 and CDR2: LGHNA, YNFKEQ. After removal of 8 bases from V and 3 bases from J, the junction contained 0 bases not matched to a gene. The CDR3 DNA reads TGTGCCAGCGGGACTAGCGGGAGGACAGATACGCAGTATTTT. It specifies CASGTSGRTDTQYF.

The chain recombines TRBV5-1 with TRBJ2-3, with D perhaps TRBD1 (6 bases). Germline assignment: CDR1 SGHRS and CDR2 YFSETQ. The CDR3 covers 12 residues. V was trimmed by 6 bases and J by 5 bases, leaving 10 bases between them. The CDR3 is CASNLRGDTQYF. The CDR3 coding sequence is TGCGCCAGCAACCTCAGGGGAGATACGCAGTATTTT.

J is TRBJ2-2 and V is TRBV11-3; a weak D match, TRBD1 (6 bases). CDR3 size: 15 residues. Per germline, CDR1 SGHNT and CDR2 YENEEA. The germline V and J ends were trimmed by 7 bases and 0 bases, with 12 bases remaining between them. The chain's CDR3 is CASTLGQSNTGELFF. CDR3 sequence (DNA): TGTGCCAGCACCCTGGGACAATCGAACACCGGGGAGCTGTTTTTT.